The 19 T cell receptor beta chains below all came from one sample that was sequenced in a study of blood T cell repertoires in COVID-19. Sequencing was performed with immunoSEQ multiplex PCR; in TCRdb, only in-frame clones are kept and a portion is missing. This repertoire shows about 150,000 clones, 83% found once; its top ten account for around 10%. The sample was peripheral blood. The receptors derive from a woman aged 55-75 years with COVID-19, enrolled during active disease.

The chain joins TRBV7-2 to TRBJ2-3; TRBD1 is a possible D gene (5 bases). V was pared by 4 bases and J by 6 bases, with 14 bases between. CDR3 length: 14 amino acids. Germline values: CDR1 SGHTA, CDR2 FQGNSA. The DNA for the CDR3 is TGTGCCAGCAGCTCCTGGACACCCCCGGATACGCAGTATTTT. Translation gives CASSSWTPPDTQYF.

The V gene is TRBV19, the J gene TRBJ1-5; tentatively, D is TRBD1 (6 bases). The CDR3 contains 17 residues. The ends were cut back, 0 bases at V and 4 bases at J, with 16 bases in the middle. The germline V gene encodes CDR1 LNHDA and CDR2 SQIVND (reference sequence). In nucleotides, the CDR3 is TGTGCCAGTAGTATAGACTTGGACAGAGGCGTGAATCAGCCCCAGCATTTT. This sequence encodes CASSIDLDRGVNQPQHF.

This clone was recorded only once. In DNA form, the CDR3 reads TGTGCCAGCAGTTACTCGAGAGGGTATGGCTACACCTTC. It encodes CASSYSRGYGYTF. The chain links TRBV6-5 to TRBJ1-2, with D hard to call. Germline V CDR1 and CDR2: MNHEY, SVGAGI. The CDR3 has 13 amino acids. V lost 0 bases to trimming and J lost 5 bases, with 7 bases between them.

The CDR3 loop is CASNPRQGADEQFF. The DNA for the CDR3 is TGTGCCAGCAATCCGAGGCAGGGGGCTGATGAGCAGTTCTTC. The chain uses TRBV6-5 and TRBJ2-1; 8 nucleotides line up with TRBD1. The CDR3 is made up of 14 amino acids. Germline-derived CDR1 and CDR2 are MNHEY and SVGAGI. With V trimmed by 7 bases and J by 8 bases, 10 bases remained unmatched.

This clone was picked up one time. This chain connects TRBV19 to TRBJ1-1, with D possibly TRBD1 on 6 matching bases. The CDR3 consists of 14 residues. Trimming stripped 5 bases from V and 0 bases from J, with 10 bases between. Per germline, CDR1 LNHDA and CDR2 SQIVND (reference sequence). The CDR3 nucleotides are TGTGCCAGTAGTCTCAGGGGTTTGAACACTGAAGCTTTCTTT. Translated: CASSLRGLNTEAFF.

The chain links TRBV12-3 or TRBV12-4 to TRBJ1-1; D remains ambiguous. Trimming pared 8 bases from V and 2 bases from J, leaving 6 bases between. This CDR3 spans 11 amino acids. The DNA of the CDR3 is TGTGCCAGCGGGAGAAACACTGAAGCTTTCTTT. It encodes CASGRNTEAFF.

The chain joins TRBV7-2 to TRBJ1-6; 7 bases match TRBD1. After removal of 5 bases from V and 2 bases from J, the junction contained 3 bases not matched to a gene. CDR1 and CDR2 (germline): SGHTA, FQGNSA. CDR3 length: 15 amino acids. CDR3 bases: TGTGCCAGCAGCCACGACAGGGCCTATAATTCACCCCTCCACTTT. Translated: CASSHDRAYNSPLHF.

The chain carries TRBV5-1 and TRBJ1-1; no definite D call. The CDR3 length is 14 residues. Germline assignment: CDR1 SGHRS and CDR2 YFSETQ. V lost 4 bases and J lost 4, with 14 bases in between. CDR3 amino acids: CASSLLSVGTEAFF. CDR3 DNA sequence: TGCGCCAGCAGCCTACTAAGCGTAGGCACTGAAGCTTTCTTT.

This chain connects TRBV5-1 to TRBJ1-1, with 7 bases lining up with TRBD1. The germline gives CDR1 SGHRS, CDR2 YFSETQ. This CDR3 spans 15 amino acids. V lost 3 bases, J lost 1 base, and 6 bases stayed unmatched. The CDR3 coding sequence is TGCGCCAGCAGCTCCTGGACAGGACCGAACACTGAAGCTTTCTTT. Protein sequence: CASSSWTGPNTEAFF.

This chain uses TRBV19 with TRBJ2-6; 8 bases agree with TRBD1. The germline V gene encodes CDR1 LNHDA and CDR2 SQIVND (reference sequence). V shed 4 bases and J 4 bases; nucleotides not matched to a gene: 12. This CDR3 is built from 18 residues. CDR3 DNA: TGTGCCAGTAGTACACGACAGGGGAATAGTGTAGGGGCCAACGTCCTGACTTTC. Translated, it gives CASSTRQGNSVGANVLTF.

V and J are TRBV20-1 and TRBJ1-1; D uncertain. Germline assignment: CDR1 DFQATT and CDR2 SNEGSKA (reference sequence). This CDR3 has 10 residues. V lost 6 bases, J lost 11 bases, and 13 bases lay in between. This CDR3 is CSASSRYAFF. The CDR3 DNA follows: TGCAGTGCCAGCTCGAGGTATGCTTTCTTT.

This clone was seen a handful of times. Other DNA variants within this sample encode the same CDR3. The rearrangement uses TRBV4-1 and TRBJ1-5; perhaps TRBD1 as D (5 bases). V lost 0 bases to trimming and J lost 5 bases, with 11 bases between them. The CDR3 runs to 15 residues. Germline V CDR1 and CDR2: MGHRA, YSYEKL. The CDR3 DNA reads TGCGCCAGCAGCCAAGACAGGCAGGGTCATCAGCCCCAGCATTTT. Amino acids: CASSQDRQGHQPQHF.

On this clone itself: Other nucleotide sequences in the sample specify the same CDR3. The V call is TRBV5-1, the J call TRBJ1-3; D not resolved. Trimming shortened V by 0 bases and J by 7 bases, and 8 bases separated the two germline ends. The CDR3 consists of 13 residues. CDR1 is SGHRS, CDR2 YFSETQ, per germline. The CDR3: CASSLAGGNTIYF. As DNA, the CDR3 is TGCGCCAGCAGCTTGGCCGGAGGTAACACCATATATTTT.

The V gene is TRBV27, the J gene TRBJ1-3; 9 bases map to TRBD1. The germline V gene has CDR1 MNHEY and CDR2 SMNVEV (reference sequence). There are 17 residues in the CDR3. V shed 6 bases, J shed 4 bases, and the junction held 13 bases outside the gene matches. The CDR3 DNA follows: TGTGCCAGCAGCCTCAACCCGGGACAGGGCACGGGAAACACCATATATTTT. Translation gives CASSLNPGQGTGNTIYF.

The chain uses TRBV5-1 and TRBJ2-2; D gene unclear. The ends were cut back, 4 bases at V and 6 bases at J, with 16 bases in the middle. The CDR3 runs 15 residues. CDR1 and CDR2 (germline): SGHRS, YFSETQ. CDR3 sequence: CASSRVIGTAGELFF. CDR3 coding DNA: TGCGCCAGCAGCCGGGTCATCGGTACGGCCGGGGAGCTGTTTTTT.

Notes on this clone: A junction boundary mismatches the germline segment, possibly from a read error. The chain carries TRBV7-7 and TRBJ2-2, with D possibly matching TRBD2 (6 bases). Germline V gene lookup returns CDR1 SSHAT and CDR2 FNYEAQ (reference sequence). The CDR3 covers 16 residues. Written as DNA, the CDR3 is TGTGCTAGCAGTTCCGGGACTCGAGCCAACACCGGGGAGCTGTTTTTT. This encodes CASSSGTRANTGELFF. Variable domain in full (rest from reference TRBV7-7 and TRBJ2-2): GAGVSQSPRYKVTKRGQDVTLRCDPISSHATLYWYQQALGQGPEFLTYFNYEAQPDKSGLPSDRFSAERPEGSISTLTIQRTEQRDSAMYRCASSSGTRANTGELFFGEGSRLTVL.

This clone was seen more than once but under ten times. For the CDR3, the DNA is TGTGCCAGTAGTTCCCGAGGGTGGGCCACTCAGCCCCAGCATTTT. Translating it yields CASSSRGWATQPQHF. The V gene is TRBV19, the J gene TRBJ1-5; D unresolved. With 5 bases removed from V and 6 bases from J, the gap between germline ends came to 17 bases. Germline lookup yields CDR1 LNHDA and CDR2 SQIVND (reference sequence). The CDR3 loop spans 15 amino acids.

The chain links TRBV5-5 to TRBJ2-2; unclear D gene. Germline CDR1 reads SGHKS; CDR2 reads YYEKEE (reference sequence). The ends were cut back, 5 bases at V and 6 bases at J, with 17 bases in the middle. The CDR3 totals 15 residues. The CDR3, as DNA: TGTGCCAGCAGGCGTGGAGTCGATGGCGCCGGGGAGCTGTTTTTT. Its translation: CASRRGVDGAGELFF. Filled out from reference TRBV5-5 and TRBJ2-2, the complete variable domain reads DAGVTQSPTHLIKTRGQQVTLRCSPISGHKSVSWYQQVLGQGPQFIFQYYEKEERGRGNFPDRFSARQFPNYSSELNVNALLLGDSALYLCASRRGVDGAGELFFGEGSRLTVL.

The J gene is TRBJ2-7, the V gene TRBV4-1; 7 positions agree with TRBD1. The CDR3 extends over 14 amino acids. V lost 4 bases, J lost 6 bases, and 9 bases stayed unmatched. CDR1 is MGHRA, CDR2 YSYEKL, per germline. The CDR3 nucleotides read TGCGCCAGCAGCCTTCGACAGGGAATGGTCGAGCAGTACTTC. Protein sequence: CASSLRQGMVEQYF.